Sequencing of this TCR beta chain was carried out in a study of human versus mouse CDR3 diversity and MHC coevolution (dated by TCRdb to the late 2010s). Turning to the overall study: According to reports, the immunoSEQ assay detects one in 200,000 T cells and minimizes multiplex PCR amplification bias. Human naive CD4 T cell repertoires were used as a reference for TCR selection on multiple MHC II alleles and were compared with human-TCR-locus transgenic mice carrying single MHC II. Across the mouse and human samples, each sample yielded between 0.6 x 10^7 and 1.6 x 10^7 valid reads. Three healthy volunteer blood donors were included in the human cohort, with one aged 30 to 39, one aged 40 to 49 and one aged 60 to 70 at collection.

V sheds 7 bases and J sheds 7 bases, leaving 10 bases between their ends. The germline V gene supplies CDR1 MNHEY and CDR2 SVGAGI. From the cysteine through the phenylalanine, the CDR3 covers 11 amino acids. Of the read, only the CDR3 DNA is kept; its 33 bases are in frame from base 1. Fluorescence-activated cell sorting was used to pull naive CD4 T cells, meaning cells that were CD45RO-negative and CD62L-positive, out of the PBMCs. Each donor gave approximately 50 ml of fresh peripheral blood, from which PBMCs were isolated by Ficoll density centrifugation. All samples were sorted on a FACSAria III instrument and reached purity above 85%. The QIAGEN blood and tissue kit was used to extract genomic DNA from the sorted cells, and that DNA was then quantified on a NanoDrop 1000. Deep sequencing and quantification of TCR alpha and beta chains were performed on the immunoSEQ platform by multiplex PCR of genomic DNA. As for how the authors treated the data: TCR sequences were annotated using IMGT gene and region definitions. Out-of-frame rearrangements were used as a proxy for the preselection repertoire and compared with in-frame clonotypes. The iCHAO1 estimator provided with the immunoSEQ platform was used to estimate repertoire size. A Gini index based on the Lorenz curve was applied to in-frame amino acid clonotypes to measure clonal inequality. Shared clonotypes were counted with the intersect function of the R package tcR, and similarity was scored with the Jaccard index. V, J and V-J usage frequencies went into a principal component analysis run with the R prcomp function, with no normalization applied. Held by TCRdb, this immuneACCESS table contains in-frame sequences only and omits some clones. Under half of the omission traces to an unresolved V gene where checked; the cause of the rest is unknown. V and J calls and clone size are copied from that table; D and trimming were computed from the DNA. Recorded for this sample are 55,000 to 65,000 clones; around 94% of them occurred a single time. Of the sample, approximately 20% falls within the top ten clones.

About this clone itself: What this receptor recognizes is not known. There are no base qualities to consult, and no much larger clone falls within one base.

Study-wide conclusions, independent of this receptor: Repertoire diversity was not considered directly comparable between humans and mice because human T cells were selected on over 5 MHC II alleles. On average, humans had more CDR3 deletions and insertions than mice did, pointing to greater exonuclease and TdT activity. Among all the groups compared, the lowest clonal inequality scores came from most of the three human donors. The largest TCR beta repertoire, 1.5 million to 2 million clonotypes, was estimated by iCHAO1 for humans, a finding likely attributable to selection by multiple MHC II molecules.

The V gene is TRBV6-5 and the J gene is TRBJ1-2, with the D gene uncertain. Material for sequencing was naive CD4+ T cells from blood. The cell subset or site label, as the study defines it: CD45RO-negative CD62L-positive naive CD4 T cells. The clonotype was recovered from a person between 60 and 69 years old in good health. The bases are TGTGCCAGCAATCAAGGCGGTGGCTACACCTTC. Protein translation: CASNQGGGYTF.